This T cell receptor beta chain stems from a study of memory CD4+ T cells and cytomegalovirus serostatus. Single viable CD3+CD4+CD8-CD45RO+ cells were sorted as the memory CD4+ T cells. About this clone itself: What it recognizes is unknown.

General study points: CMV serostatus prediction reached median AUC approximately 0.96, or 0.89 with US-trained model. Of about 150 reported CMV TCRbeta sequences, under 70 were found in memory CD4+ repertoires.

Libraries were prepared by immunoSEQ multiplex PCR; TCRdb keeps only in-frame clonotypes and omits some of them. The table lists 40,000 or so clones, around 80% of them singletons. Germline V CDR1 and CDR2: PRHDT, FYEKMQ (reference sequence). The length of the CDR3 is 13 residues. V was pared by 5 bases and J by 5 bases, with 5 bases of the junction left unmatched. The sample comprised memory CD4+ T cells from blood. V gene TRBV13 combines with J gene TRBJ2-5; TRBD2 matches at 7 bases. This clonotype was sampled from an adult in good health and CMV-seronegative. CDR3 sequence: CASSKYGGETQYF. Here the CDR3 DNA reads TGTGCCAGCAGCAAGTACGGGGGGGAGACCCAGTACTTC.